This T cell receptor (beta chain) stems from a study of T cell responses to AZD1222 COVID-19 vaccine. CDR3 size: 14 residues. Trimming pared 6 bases from V and 7 bases from J, leaving 16 bases between. Germline V gene data show CDR1 as MNHEY and CDR2 as SVGAGI. Sequenced by immunoSEQ multiplex PCR; TCRdb stores in-frame clones only, minus some. The repertoire consists of 150,000 or so clones, with about nine tenths occurring once and the leading ten covering roughly 4%. The rearrangement links TRBV6-5 to TRBJ1-5; D unclear. Source: peripheral blood, taken 28 days after the second dose of the MenACWY control vaccine. This clonotype was obtained from an adult who received the MenACWY meningococcal vaccine as a control. The CDR3 sequence: CASRKRRVQQPQHF. CDR3 in DNA: TGTGCCAGCAGAAAGAGGAGGGTCCAACAGCCCCAGCATTTT.